The source of this TCR beta chain is a study of type 1 regulatory T cells. By share of the sample, this clonotype is medium-sized (0.01 to 0.1%). Its antigen remains unidentified. Per the germline V gene, CDR1 is SGHRS and CDR2 is YFSETQ. Trimming removed 3 bases at V and 4 bases at J, with 19 bases between. CDR3 size: 16 residues. One entry per CDR3 protein, called by TCRdb with MiXCR from the reads. The sample has about 5,800 distinct CDR3 sequences; approximately 25% are singletons. The chain links TRBV5-1 to TRBJ2-5, with D perhaps TRBD2 (6 bases). The clonotype comes from a human donor in good health. Sequencing used cultured T cells, either the whole culture or a sorted T cell fraction (not recorded which). Subset defined: Tr1-enriched cell product generated in vitro against host alloantigens. This chain's CDR3 is CASSSGTLGRGETQYF. CDR3 sequence (DNA): TGCGCCAGCAGCTCGGGGACTTTGGGACGTGGAGAGACCCAGTACTTC.